This is a list of T cell receptor beta chains from one sample in a study of control samples from healthy donors and cancer patients. The method was immunoSEQ multiplex PCR; TCRdb's version includes in-frame clones alone and lacks a portion of them. The table lists some 95,000 clones, around nine tenths of them singletons. Input material: blood. These receptors were taken from a man younger than 45 in good health. Both conserved end residues are part of each CDR3. D genes are given only for firm matches. Where a row states a size, it is once, few, many or the class of an expanded clone; other rows omit it.

V: TRBV11-3
size: .
J: TRBJ1-1
D: .
DNA: TGTGCCAGCAGCTTACAACAGGGAGGTCCACCCAACACTGAAGCTTTCTTT
CDR3: CASSLQQGGPPNTEAFF

V: TRBV6-5
size: .
J: TRBJ1-4
D: .
DNA: TGTGCCAGCAGCAGGCAGGGAGGGGAAAAACTGTTTTTT
CDR3: CASSRQGGEKLFF

V: TRBV7-2
size: .
J: TRBJ2-7
D: .
DNA: TGTGCCAGCAGCACTCTAGGACTGCTCAAAACCTACGAGCAGTACTTC
CDR3: CASSTLGLLKTYEQYF

V: TRBV7-6
size: .
J: TRBJ2-3
D: .
DNA: TGTGCCAGCAGCTCCTCCCCCAACAGAGGCACAGATACGCAGTATTTT
CDR3: CASSSSPNRGTDTQYF

V: TRBV6-5
size: .
J: TRBJ1-1
D: .
DNA: TGTGCCAGCAGGAGGGCGGCCTTGAACACTGAAGCTTTCTTT
CDR3: CASRRAALNTEAFF

V: TRBV18
size: few
J: TRBJ1-3
D: .
DNA: TGTGCCAGCTCACCAGACTCGACTAGCTCTGGAAACACCATATATTTT
CDR3: CASSPDSTSSGNTIYF

V: TRBV6-1
size: .
J: TRBJ2-3
D: TRBD2
DNA: TGTGCCAGCAGTGTCACCGTGGGGGGGACTAGCACAGATACGCAGTATTTT
CDR3: CASSVTVGGTSTDTQYF

V: TRBV7-2
size: .
J: TRBJ2-7
D: .
DNA: TGTGCCAGCAGCCTAACGTTTGGGGCGGACGAGCAGTACTTC
CDR3: CASSLTFGADEQYF

V: TRBV20-1
size: .
J: TRBJ1-2
D: TRBD1
DNA: TGCAGTGCTAGTGGGACAGGGGCAGACTATGGCTACACCTTC
CDR3: CSASGTGADYGYTF

V: TRBV18
size: .
J: TRBJ1-5
D: .
DNA: TGTGCCAGCTCAGGGCCAGGCAATCAGCCCCAGCATTTT
CDR3: CASSGPGNQPQHF

V: TRBV3-1/TRBV3-2
size: .
J: TRBJ2-7
D: TRBD2
DNA: TGTGCCAGCAGCCACTCTAGCGGGACGAACTACGAGCAGTACTTC
CDR3: CASSHSSGTNYEQYF

V: TRBV7-7
size: .
J: TRBJ2-7
D: TRBD2
DNA: TGTGCCAGCAGCTGGAGAGGGGTGGGGCGGGAGCCCCCCTACGAGCAGTACTTC
CDR3: CASSWRGVGREPPYEQYF

V: TRBV10-1
size: .
J: TRBJ2-1
D: TRBD1
DNA: TGCGCCAGCAGTGAGTTGCAGGGGGCCTACAATGAGCAGTTCTTC
CDR3: CASSELQGAYNEQFF

V: TRBV2
size: .
J: TRBJ1-2
D: .
DNA: TGTGCCAGCAAAAGAGACTACAGTAACTATGGCTACACCTTC
CDR3: CASKRDYSNYGYTF

V: TRBV14
size: .
J: TRBJ2-7
D: TRBD1
DNA: TGTGCCAGCAGCCAAGACCCGGGACAGGGGGCAAACGAGCAGTACTTC
CDR3: CASSQDPGQGANEQYF

V: TRBV6-6
size: once
J: TRBJ2-5
D: TRBD2
DNA: TGTGCCAGCAGTTCCCATACGGGGGGTAAGGAAGAGACCCAGTACTTC
CDR3: CASSSHTGGKEETQYF

V: TRBV6-2/TRBV6-3
size: .
J: TRBJ1-4
D: TRBD1
DNA: TGTGCCAGCAGTTGGGACAGGGGACGAACTGCAACTAATGAAAAACTGTTTTTT
CDR3: CASSWDRGRTATNEKLFF

V: TRBV6-6
size: .
J: TRBJ2-7
D: .
DNA: TGTGCCAGCAGTTATCCTGGGGCGGTGAACGCCTACGAGCAGTACTTC
CDR3: CASSYPGAVNAYEQYF

V: TRBV5-4
size: .
J: TRBJ2-5
D: .
DNA: TGTGCCAGCAGCTTGCAGGGTACCCGAGAGACCCAGTACTTC
CDR3: CASSLQGTRETQYF

V: TRBV4-1
size: .
J: TRBJ2-3
D: .
DNA: TGCGCCAGCAGCCAAGCCGCGGATACGCAGTATTTT
CDR3: CASSQAADTQYF

V: TRBV5-4
size: .
J: TRBJ1-6
D: .
DNA: TGTGCCAGCAGCTTGGAACAGGGCTCCTATAATTCACCCCTCCACTTT
CDR3: CASSLEQGSYNSPLHF

V: TRBV5-1
size: few
J: TRBJ1-1
D: TRBD1
DNA: TGCGCCAGCAGCTTAGTAGGGGGCAACACTGAAGCTTTCTTT
CDR3: CASSLVGGNTEAFF

V: TRBV6-5
size: .
J: TRBJ2-2
D: .
DNA: TGTGCCAGCAACGCCCGCCGGGAGCTGTTTTTT
CDR3: CASNARRELFF

V: TRBV19
size: few
J: TRBJ1-5
D: .
DNA: TGTGCCAGTAGTCCCGAGGGCAATCAGCCCCAGCATTTT
CDR3: CASSPEGNQPQHF

V: TRBV9
size: .
J: TRBJ2-3
D: TRBD2
DNA: TGTGCCAGCAGCTTAGCGGGAGGCCCCCCAGATACGCAGTATTTT
CDR3: CASSLAGGPPDTQYF

V: TRBV5-4
size: few
J: TRBJ2-1
D: .
DNA: TGTGCCAGCAGCTTGTTTGTGGGAGTAGAGTCTCATGAGCAGTTCTTC
CDR3: CASSLFVGVESHEQFF

V: TRBV18
size: .
J: TRBJ1-4
D: TRBD1
DNA: TGTGCCTCCGGGGACAGCCTAAATGAAAAACTGTTTTTT
CDR3: CASGDSLNEKLFF

V: TRBV15
size: few
J: TRBJ2-7
D: .
DNA: TGTGCCACCAGCAGAGATCTAGAAGCCACCTACGAGCAGTACTTC
CDR3: CATSRDLEATYEQYF

V: TRBV6-2/TRBV6-3
size: .
J: TRBJ1-2
D: .
DNA: TGTGCCAGCAGCCACTTGGGCACCTTAAAGAACTATGGCTACACCTTC
CDR3: CASSHLGTLKNYGYTF

V: TRBV27
size: .
J: TRBJ2-1
D: .
DNA: TGTGCCAGCAAAAATCAGGGGAGTCGGTCCAATGAGCAGTTCTTC
CDR3: CASKNQGSRSNEQFF

V: TRBV18
size: .
J: TRBJ1-5
D: TRBD1
DNA: TGTGCCAGCTCACAAGACAGGGAACTTCAGCCCCAGCATTTT
CDR3: CASSQDRELQPQHF

V: TRBV20-1
size: .
J: TRBJ1-4
D: TRBD1
DNA: TGCAGTGCTACTGACAGGGGACAGGGTGAAAAACTGTTTTTT
CDR3: CSATDRGQGEKLFF

V: TRBV24-1
size: .
J: TRBJ2-1
D: TRBD2
DNA: TGTGCCACCAGTGACGTCGGACTAGCGGACTCCTACAATGAGCAGTTCTTC
CDR3: CATSDVGLADSYNEQFF

V: TRBV5-8
size: .
J: TRBJ1-5
D: .
DNA: TGTGCCAGCAGCTTGTCTGACAGGCCAGGGCAGCCCCAGCATTTT
CDR3: CASSLSDRPGQPQHF

V: TRBV1
size: .
J: TRBJ2-1
D: .
DNA: TGCACCAGCAGCCAAGGTAACAATGAGCAGTTCTTC
CDR3: CTSSQGNNEQFF

V: TRBV19
size: .
J: TRBJ1-5
D: .
DNA: TGTGCCAGTAATTCGGTACTCAATCAGCCCCAGCATTTT
CDR3: CASNSVLNQPQHF

V: TRBV7-9
size: once
J: TRBJ1-1
D: .
DNA: TGTGCCAGCAGCTTATGGGATAGCCTGAGCACTGAAGCTTTCTTT
CDR3: CASSLWDSLSTEAFF

V: TRBV10-3
size: .
J: TRBJ1-2
D: TRBD1
DNA: TGTGCCATCAGAAACCCCGGGACAGGGGGTCGCACCTTC
CDR3: CAIRNPGTGGRTF

V: TRBV27
size: .
J: TRBJ2-2
D: .
DNA: TGTGCCAGCAGTTTATTGGTAGGCGGGACCGGGGAGCTGTTTTTT
CDR3: CASSLLVGGTGELFF

V: TRBV21-1
size: .
J: TRBJ2-3
D: .
DNA: TGTGCCAGCAGCACCCGGACTAGCGGGAGGGCCACAGATACGCAGTATTTT
CDR3: CASSTRTSGRATDTQYF

V: TRBV3-1/TRBV3-2
size: .
J: TRBJ2-7
D: TRBD2
DNA: TGTGCCAGCAGCCAATCGGGACTAGCGGGGGCCTACGAGCAGTACTTC
CDR3: CASSQSGLAGAYEQYF

V: TRBV2
size: .
J: TRBJ1-5
D: .
DNA: TGTGCCAGCAGATTCACAGGGCCCAATCAGCCCCAGCATTTT
CDR3: CASRFTGPNQPQHF

V: TRBV24-1
size: few
J: TRBJ1-3
D: .
DNA: TGTGCCACCAGCGGTTACAGGTCCCACGACTCTGGAAACACCATATATTTT
CDR3: CATSGYRSHDSGNTIYF

V: TRBV2
size: .
J: TRBJ2-1
D: TRBD2
DNA: TGTGCCAGCGAAATGAGGACTAGCGTCTACAATGAGCAGTTCTTC
CDR3: CASEMRTSVYNEQFF

V: TRBV13
size: .
J: TRBJ1-1
D: .
DNA: TGTGCCAGCAGCTCGGACAGAAACACTGAAGCTTTCTTT
CDR3: CASSSDRNTEAFF

V: TRBV30
size: .
J: TRBJ2-7
D: .
DNA: TGTGCCTGGAGCCAGGGGAGCTACGAGCAGTACTTC
CDR3: CAWSQGSYEQYF

V: TRBV27
size: .
J: TRBJ2-7
D: .
DNA: TGTGCCAGCAGTAACTATTACGAGCAGTACTTC
CDR3: CASSNYYEQYF

V: TRBV12-3/TRBV12-4
size: once
J: TRBJ2-7
D: .
DNA: TGTGCCAGCAGCTCGGAGGACTACGAGCAGTACTTC
CDR3: CASSSEDYEQYF

V: TRBV30
size: .
J: TRBJ2-3
D: .
DNA: TGTGCCTGGAGGGCATCGCGGCGGGGTACGCAGTATTTT
CDR3: CAWRASRRGTQYF